Presented here are 4 T cell receptor beta chains from one specimen sequenced in a study of shared clonotypes between healthy human individuals. Here immunoSEQ multiplex PCR was the method, and the copy in TCRdb shows in-frame clones only, minus some. The sample consists of millions of clones, 85% to 95% of them appearing once. Sequenced sample: naive CD4+ T cells from PBMCs. As for subset: CD45RA+ positively selected. These receptors came from a young man in good health. Some clones in this sample may be carry-over from other donors' samples.

V is TRBV6-1 and J is TRBJ1-1; TRBD1 might be the D (5 bases). The V gene's germline CDR1 is MNHNS and CDR2 SASEGT. V dropped 0 bases and J dropped 4 bases, with 12 bases sitting between them. CDR3 length: 15 amino acids. CDR3 DNA sequence: TGTGCCAGCAGTGAAGCCTTTGGGGGAGTCACTGAAGCTTTCTTT. Amino acids: CASSEAFGGVTEAFF.

V and J are TRBV5-1 and TRBJ2-1; perhaps D is TRBD1 or TRBD2 (5 bases each). CDR3 size: 17 residues. Germline CDR1 reads SGHRS; CDR2 reads YFSETQ. V lost 4 bases to trimming and J lost 0 bases, with 17 bases between them. The CDR3 here is CASSPPGAESSYNEQFF. The CDR3 nucleotides read TGCGCCAGCAGCCCTCCCGGGGCGGAAAGCTCCTACAATGAGCAGTTCTTC.

The V gene is TRBV6-5, the J gene TRBJ2-2, with TRBD2 matching 13 bases. Germline assignment: CDR1 MNHEY and CDR2 SVGAGI. This CDR3 spans 15 amino acids. The J segment lost 8 bases and the V segment lost 7 bases, leaving 7 bases of the junction unmatched. DNA of the CDR3: TGTGCCAGCACCGGACTAGCGGGAGAGAGGGGGGAGCTGTTTTTT. This translates into CASTGLAGERGELFF.

This sequence joins TRBV14 and TRBJ1-5, with D unclear. V lost 3 bases and J 4 bases, leaving 7 bases between the germline ends. Per the germline V gene, CDR1 is SGHDN and CDR2 is FVKESK. The CDR3 runs 13 residues. In DNA, the CDR3 is TGTGCCAGCAGCCAGGACCCTAATCAGCCCCAGCATTTT. Its protein product is CASSQDPNQPQHF.